This entry is about one T cell receptor (beta chain). The data derive from a study of PD-L1 blockade in urothelial cancer. TCRdb's copy holds only in-frame clones and misses some; the assay was immunoSEQ multiplex PCR. Here the sample spans about 80,000 clones, 75% to 90% being singletons. J gave up 5 bases and V 6 bases, and 7 bases lay outside the gene matches. The CDR3 is 15 residues long. CDR1 and CDR2 (germline): MNHEY, SMNVEV (reference sequence). This chain joins TRBV27 and TRBJ2-7; 13 nucleotides align to TRBD2. Sequenced here: PBMCs, sampled around atezolizumab (anti-PD-L1) treatment. The sequence derives from a woman in her seventies with urothelial cancer. The CDR3 sequence: CASSKLAGGFHEQYF. The DNA for the CDR3 is TGTGCCAGCAGCAAACTAGCGGGAGGGTTCCACGAGCAGTACTTC.